These 9 T cell receptor beta chains share one sample of origin, sequenced in a study of blood T cell repertoires in COVID-19. Clones were sequenced by immunoSEQ multiplex PCR, and TCRdb holds only the in-frame ones, with some missing. The table includes 250,000 to 300,000 clones, 85% to 90% detected once. What was sequenced was PBMCs or T cells enriched from blood (not recorded which). These receptors all come from a woman aged 60-75 years who had recovered from COVID-19.

This clone was observed once. The rearrangement joins TRBV18 to TRBJ2-5, with 7 bases lining up with TRBD2. The germline V gene has CDR1 KGHSH and CDR2 LQKENI. Unmatched junction bases numbered 5, after V lost 5 bases and J lost 2 bases. The CDR3 totals 14 residues. The CDR3 DNA sequence: TGTGCCAGCTCAAAACTAGCGTCGCAAGAGACCCAGTACTTC. This translates into CASSKLASQETQYF.

This chain joins TRBV28 and TRBJ2-1; 9 bases fit TRBD2. Germline-derived CDR1 and CDR2 are MDHEN and SYDVKM. The CDR3 runs to 17 residues. The V and J ends lost 6 bases and 1 base, in that order; junction bases with no gene match: 10. The CDR3: CASSQTPSGISYNEQFF. In DNA, the CDR3 is TGTGCCAGCAGCCAAACCCCTAGCGGGATATCCTACAATGAGCAGTTCTTC.

V is TRBV28 and J is TRBJ2-3; TRBD2 aligns across 8 bases. CDR3 length: 16 amino acids. Germline CDR1 and CDR2: MDHEN and SYDVKM. V shed 6 bases and J 6 bases; nucleotides not matched to a gene: 14. CDR3: CASSPMSGRAPDTQYF. In nucleotides, the CDR3 is TGTGCCAGCAGCCCTATGTCCGGGAGGGCCCCCGATACGCAGTATTTT. The full variable domain, completed using reference TRBV28 and TRBJ2-3, is DVKVTQSSRYLVKRTGEKVFLECVQDMDHENMFWYRQDPGLGLRLIYFSYDVKMKEKGDIPEGYSVSREKKERFSLILESASTNQTSMYLCASSPMSGRAPDTQYFGPGTRLTVL.

The rearrangement links TRBV7-3 to TRBJ1-3, with TRBD1 matching over 8 bases. In germline, CDR1 is SGHTA, CDR2 FQGTGA. Trimming removed 1 base from V and 8 bases from J; junction bases left unmatched: 7. This CDR3 spans 15 amino acids. The CDR3 loop reads CASSLSRTGSDTIYF. As DNA, the CDR3 is TGTGCCAGCAGCTTAAGTCGGACAGGGTCGGACACCATATATTTT.

V is TRBV5-1 and J is TRBJ2-5; TRBD1 is a possible D gene (6 bases). Germline V gene lookup returns CDR1 SGHRS and CDR2 YFSETQ. The CDR3 covers 16 residues. Trimming removed 0 bases from V and 2 bases from J, with 14 bases in between. The CDR3 reads CASSLGPQGEQETQYF. CDR3 DNA: TGCGCCAGCAGCTTGGGCCCACAGGGTGAACAAGAGACCCAGTACTTC.

The chain employs TRBV10-3 and TRBJ2-5; 7 bases map to TRBD2. Losses at the gene ends were 0 bases for V and 7 bases for J; bases not matched to a gene: 5. CDR1 and CDR2 from the germline V gene are ENHRY and SYGVKD. This CDR3 comprises 14 residues. The CDR3 here is CAISESSTGGTQYF. DNA for the CDR3: TGTGCCATCAGTGAGTCGTCCACGGGGGGGACCCAGTACTTC.

The CDR3 nucleotides read TGTGCCACCAGTGATTTGCCAATCCTCGAGACTAGCGCCAATGAGCAGTTCTTC. Its protein product is CATSDLPILETSANEQFF. The chain carries TRBV24-1 and TRBJ2-1; 8 bases agree with TRBD2. V shed 0 bases, J shed 6 bases, and the junction held 12 bases outside the gene matches. There are 18 residues in the CDR3. CDR1 KGHDR and CDR2 SFDVKD come from the germline V gene.

The gene calls are TRBV27 and TRBJ2-3; perhaps TRBD2 as D (7 bases). Germline V gene data show CDR1 as MNHEY and CDR2 as SMNVEV (reference sequence). There are 15 residues in the CDR3. V was clipped by 1 base and J by 6 bases, with 14 bases between them. Written as DNA, the CDR3 is TGTGCCAGCAGTTTATGGACGGGGGGCCCCGATACGCAGTATTTT. Translating it yields CASSLWTGGPDTQYF.

The rearrangement joins TRBV3-1 (or the pseudogene TRBV3-2) to TRBJ2-5, with 14 bases identical to TRBD2. This CDR3 contains 17 residues. Trimming removed 4 bases from V and 4 bases from J; junction bases left unmatched: 8. CDR1 LGHDT and CDR2 YNNKEL come from the germline V gene (reference sequence). The CDR3 spells CASSLLGLAGGRETQYF. Written as DNA, the CDR3 is TGTGCCAGCAGCCTCCTAGGACTAGCGGGAGGCAGAGAGACCCAGTACTTC.